Presented here are 4 T cell receptor beta chains from one specimen sequenced in a study of T-cell reconstitution after alpha-beta-depleted transplantation in children. The TCRbeta library was prepared with unique molecular identifiers. TCRdb reprocessed the PCR reads with MiXCR, giving one entry per CDR3 protein. The sample includes about 540,000 distinct CDR3 sequences, about a quarter of them seen just once. The material sequenced was PBMCs, taken before TCRalphabeta/CD19-depleted stem cell transplant. The receptors derive from a boy younger than two with Wiskott-Aldrich syndrome, due to receive a stem cell transplant.

The rearrangement links TRBV29-1 to TRBJ2-1, with 10 bases matching TRBD2. V shed 7 bases, J shed 1 base, and the junction held 7 bases outside the gene matches. The CDR3 covers 15 residues. Per the germline V gene, CDR1 is SQVTM and CDR2 is ANQGSEA. The CDR3 sequence: CSAFTLAGSYNEQFF. The CDR3 DNA sequence: TGCAGCGCCTTCACACTAGCGGGGTCCTACAATGAGCAGTTCTTC.

J is TRBJ2-5 and V is TRBV27; D is possibly TRBD2 (6 bases). CDR3 length equals 16 residues. V was pared by 3 bases and J by 4 bases, with 18 bases between. Germline CDR1 is MNHEY and CDR2 is SMNVEV (reference sequence). As DNA, the CDR3 is TGTGCCAGCAGTTTCCGGGGGATCGAGTGGGGAGAGACCCAGTACTTC. The encoded protein is CASSFRGIEWGETQYF.

V is TRBV5-1 and J is TRBJ1-6; D is ambiguous. V was shortened by 7 bases and J by 7 bases, with 12 bases between the two germline ends. The CDR3 has 13 amino acids. Germline CDR1 reads SGHRS; CDR2 reads YFSETQ. This CDR3 is CASRPELNSPLHF. DNA for the CDR3: TGCGCCAGCCGGCCGGAGCTAAATTCACCCCTCCACTTT.

The chain is built from TRBV20-1 and TRBJ2-7, with TRBD2 identical over 8 bases. This CDR3 is 14 amino acids long. Germline CDR1 DFQATT, CDR2 SNEGSKA (reference sequence). The junction had 4 bases not matched to a gene; V was cut back by 2 bases and J by 1 base. CDR3 in DNA: TGCAGTGCTAGAAAAAGCGGGGGATCCTACGAGCAGTACTTC. As protein: CSARKSGGSYEQYF.